The 10 T cell receptor beta chains below all came from one sample that was sequenced in a study of T cells in Graves' hyperthyroidism and ophthalmopathy. Authors of the study amplified TCR beta CDR3 regions from RNA transcripts. Using the HTBI primer set, a first-round RT-PCR was run on the TCR CDR3. TCRdb re-derived calls from the multiplex PCR reads in MiXCR, one entry per CDR3 protein. The sample includes 250,000 or so distinct CDR3 sequences, 13% to 15% of them seen just once. The sequenced material came from blood. The receptors here all came from a woman in her forties or fifties with Graves' hyperthyroidism that later progressed to Graves' ophthalmopathy.

This clonotype was seen ten or more times. The CDR3 DNA sequence: TGTGCCAGCAGTGGGCCCACGATTTGGCGAGAGACCCAGTACTTC. This codes for CASSGPTIWRETQYF. This chain joins TRBV6-1 and TRBJ2-5; D call uncertain. Per germline, CDR1 MNHNS and CDR2 SASEGT. V was shortened by 4 bases and J by 4 bases, with 16 bases between the two germline ends. CDR3 length: 15 amino acids.

The genes are TRBV7-6 and TRBJ2-7; 10 positions match TRBD1. CDR3 length: 18 amino acids. Per germline, CDR1 SGHVS and CDR2 FNYEAQ. Trimming removed 1 base from V and 4 bases from J; junction bases left unmatched: 13. This CDR3 reads CASSLGDHQGTGVYEQYF. The CDR3 region has the DNA TGTGCCAGCAGCTTAGGGGATCATCAGGGGACAGGGGTTTACGAGCAGTACTTC.

Concerning this clonotype: A much larger clone lies one base from this, so it may be a read error. The chain carries TRBV6-2 or TRBV6-3 and TRBJ1-1, with unresolved D. The CDR3 length is 12 residues. The V gene's germline CDR1 is MNHEY and CDR2 SVGEGT. Trimming pared 6 bases from V and 1 base from J, leaving 6 bases between. In DNA form, the CDR3 reads TGTGCCAGCAGGTTTTGGAACACTGAAGCTTTCTTT. Translating it yields CASRFWNTEAFF.

This clonotype has at least ten counts. The chain recombines TRBV13 with TRBJ1-6; D is undetermined. This CDR3 is built from 14 residues. Germline V gene data show CDR1 as PRHDT and CDR2 as FYEKMQ (reference sequence). V lost 0 bases and J 7 bases, leaving 7 bases between the germline ends. The CDR3 sequence: CASSLGRTNSPLHF. The CDR3 DNA follows: TGTGCCAGCAGCTTAGGGCGGACGAATTCACCCCTCCACTTT. Full variable domain (rest looked up from reference TRBV13 and TRBJ1-6): AAGVIQSPRHLIKEKRETATLKCYPIPRHDTVYWYQQGPGQDPQFLISFYEKMQSDKGSIPDRFSAQQFSDYHSELNMSSLELGDSALYFCASSLGRTNSPLHFGNGTRLTVT.

This clonotype was detected only a few times. The CDR3, as DNA: TGCAGTGCTTACGGGACAGGGGACTACGAGCAGTACTTC. It translates to CSAYGTGDYEQYF. The chain couples TRBV20-1 to TRBJ2-7; 10 nucleotides line up with TRBD1. J gave up 3 bases and V 5 bases, and 4 bases lay outside the gene matches. This CDR3 has 13 amino acids. Germline V gene sequence: CDR1 DFQATT, CDR2 SNEGSKA (reference sequence).

The chain combines TRBV4-2 with TRBJ2-3; D not certain. Germline V CDR1 and CDR2: LGHNA, YNFKEQ. The V gene lost 1 base and the J gene lost 4 bases, with 12 bases spanning the gap. The CDR3 length is 15 residues. This chain's CDR3 is CASSQGRRGSDTQYF. For the CDR3, the DNA is TGTGCCAGCAGCCAAGGCCGGAGAGGCTCAGATACGCAGTATTTT.

Many counts were recorded for this clonotype. The V gene is TRBV28, the J gene TRBJ2-7; 9 bases fit TRBD2. Germline trimming cut 5 bases from V and 1 base from J; bases unmatched to any gene: 6. Germline V lookup: CDR1 MDHEN, CDR2 SYDVKM. The CDR3 runs to 15 residues. For the CDR3, the DNA is TGTGCCAGCAGTCCAACTCTAGCGGGATCCTACGAGCAGTACTTC. The encoded protein is CASSPTLAGSYEQYF.

The table lists this clonotype with many counts. DNA of the CDR3: TGTGCCTGGAGTGTAAAACTTCGGAGGACAGATACGCAGTATTTT. Amino acid sequence: CAWSVKLRRTDTQYF. The V call is TRBV30, the J call TRBJ2-3; possible D gene TRBD2, 5 bases. V lost 0 bases and J lost 3, with 13 bases in between. CDR1 GTSNPN and CDR2 SVGIG come from the germline V gene (reference sequence). The CDR3 totals 15 residues.

This clonotype was seen at least ten times. The chain couples TRBV29-1 to TRBJ2-1, with 8 nucleotides matching TRBD2. The CDR3 runs 20 residues. Germline V gives CDR1 SQVTM, CDR2 ANQGSEA. Losses at the gene ends were 3 bases for V and 4 bases for J; bases not matched to a gene: 23. CDR3 nucleotide sequence: TGCAGCGTTGAGGGTTTGCGGGGTCCACCGTCCCTAGCGGGTTACAATGAGCAGTTCTTC. It yields the protein CSVEGLRGPPSLAGYNEQFF.

Many counts were recorded for this clonotype. The V call is TRBV19, the J call TRBJ2-1; 15 bases line up with TRBD2. The CDR3 totals 17 residues. The J segment lost 10 bases and the V segment lost 5 bases, leaving 12 bases of the junction unmatched. Germline values: CDR1 LNHDA, CDR2 SQIVND (reference sequence). DNA for the CDR3: TGTGCCAGTAGTCCTCCCGGACTAGCGGGAGGGCCACGGGAGCAGTTCTTC. Protein product: CASSPPGLAGGPREQFF.